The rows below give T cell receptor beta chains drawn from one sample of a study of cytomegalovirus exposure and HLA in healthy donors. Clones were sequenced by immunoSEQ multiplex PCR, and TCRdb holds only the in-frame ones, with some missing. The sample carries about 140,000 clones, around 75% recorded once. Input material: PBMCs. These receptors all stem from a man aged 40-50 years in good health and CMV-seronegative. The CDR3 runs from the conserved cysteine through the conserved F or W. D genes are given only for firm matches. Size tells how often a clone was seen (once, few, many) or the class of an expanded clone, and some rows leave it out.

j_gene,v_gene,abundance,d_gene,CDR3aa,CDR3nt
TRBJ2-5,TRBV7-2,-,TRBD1,CASSRTGPETQYF,TGTGCCAGCAGCCGGACAGGCCCGGAGACCCAGTACTTC
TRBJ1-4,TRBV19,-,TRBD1,CASSDLMYRGEKLFF,TGTGCCAGTAGTGATTTAATGTACAGGGGGGAGAAACTGTTTTTT
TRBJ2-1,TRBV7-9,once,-,CASSAGTRAGEQFF,TGTGCCAGCAGCGCGGGGACTCGGGCGGGAGAGCAGTTCTTC
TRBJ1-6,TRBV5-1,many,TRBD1,CASSFQPGQSSSPLHF,TGCGCCAGCAGCTTCCAACCGGGACAGTCATCTTCACCCCTCCACTTT
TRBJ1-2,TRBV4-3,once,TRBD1,CASSQDRGQGLGVGYTF,TGCGCCAGCAGCCAAGATAGAGGACAGGGGTTAGGGGTTGGCTACACCTTC
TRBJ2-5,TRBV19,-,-,CASSMGRGETQYF,TGTGCCAGTAGTATGGGCAGGGGCGAGACCCAGTACTTC
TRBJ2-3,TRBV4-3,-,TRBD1,CASSQQRDRGFSDTQYF,TGCGCCAGCAGCCAACAGAGGGACAGGGGGTTCTCAGATACGCAGTATTTT
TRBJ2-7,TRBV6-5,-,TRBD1,CASSYSSSTGSDEQYF,TGTGCCAGCAGTTACTCGAGTTCGACAGGGAGCGACGAGCAGTACTTC
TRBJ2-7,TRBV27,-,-,CASSGSHYSYEQYF,TGTGCCAGCAGCGGCTCTCACTACTCCTACGAGCAGTACTTC
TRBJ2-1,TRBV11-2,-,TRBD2,CASRGTSGASNEQFF,TGTGCCAGCAGGGGCACTAGCGGGGCCTCCAATGAGCAGTTCTTC
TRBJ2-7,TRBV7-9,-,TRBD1,CASSITDRESSYEQYF,TGTGCCAGCAGCATAACGGACAGGGAGAGCTCCTACGAGCAGTACTTC
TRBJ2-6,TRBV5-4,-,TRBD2,CASSLGGRGAGANVLTF,TGTGCCAGCAGCTTGGGCGGGAGGGGCGCTGGGGCCAACGTCCTGACTTTC
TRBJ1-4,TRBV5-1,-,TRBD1,CASSGTANEKLFF,TGCGCCAGCTCCGGGACAGCAAATGAAAAACTGTTTTTT
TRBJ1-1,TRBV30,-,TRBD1,CAWSGQGITEAFF,TGTGCCTGGTCGGGACAGGGTATCACTGAAGCTTTCTTT
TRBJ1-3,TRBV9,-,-,CASSVESRDRTPSAGNTIYF,TGTGCCAGCAGCGTAGAGTCCCGCGACAGGACCCCTTCGGCTGGAAACACCATATATTTT
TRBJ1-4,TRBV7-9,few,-,CASSLAQGGVVFF,TGTGCCAGCAGCTTAGCGCAGGGAGGAGTGGTGTTTTTT
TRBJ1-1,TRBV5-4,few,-,CASSRKTGGTEAFF,TGTGCCAGCAGCCGAAAAACAGGTGGGACTGAAGCTTTCTTT
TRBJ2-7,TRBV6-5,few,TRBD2,CASRRSGTSGGEQYF,TGTGCCAGCAGGCGATCCGGGACTAGCGGCGGGGAGCAGTACTTC
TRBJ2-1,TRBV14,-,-,CASSQVSVYNEQFF,TGTGCCAGCAGCCAAGTCTCCGTGTACAATGAGCAGTTCTTC
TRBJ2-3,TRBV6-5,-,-,CASSYTGFRDTQYF,TGTGCCAGCAGTTACACAGGGTTTAGGGATACGCAGTATTTT
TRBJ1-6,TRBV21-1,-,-,CASCGRGENSPLHF,TGTGCCAGTTGTGGCAGGGGCGAAAATTCACCCCTCCACTTT
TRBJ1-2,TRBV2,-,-,CASSLDSLQEGYTF,TGTGCCAGCAGCCTGGACAGCCTCCAGGAGGGCTACACCTTC
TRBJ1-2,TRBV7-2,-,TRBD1,CASSVQGKPYGYTF,TGTGCCAGCAGCGTACAGGGGAAGCCCTATGGCTACACCTTC
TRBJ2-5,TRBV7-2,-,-,CASSLTPGQETQYF,TGTGCCAGCAGCTTAACTCCAGGACAAGAGACCCAGTACTTC
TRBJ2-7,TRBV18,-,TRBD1,CASSPTGAYEQYF,TGTGCCAGCTCACCGACAGGGGCCTACGAGCAGTACTTC
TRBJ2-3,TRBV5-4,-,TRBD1,CASSLVGQGIEAAQYF,TGTGCCAGCAGCTTGGTGGGACAGGGGATCGAGGCGGCGCAGTATTTT
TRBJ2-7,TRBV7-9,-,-,CASSLASTYEQYF,TGTGCCAGTTCGCTAGCGAGCACCTACGAGCAGTACTTC
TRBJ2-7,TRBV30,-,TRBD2,CAWSSSGGSYEQYF,TGTGCCTGGAGTTCTAGCGGGGGGAGCTACGAGCAGTACTTC
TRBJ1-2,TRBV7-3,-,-,CASSLVRAPGYGYTF,TGTGCCAGCAGCTTAGTGAGGGCGCCGGGCTATGGCTACACCTTC
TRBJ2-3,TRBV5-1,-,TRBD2,CASSTGGAGAGDTQYF,TGCGCCAGCAGCACGGGAGGGGCGGGGGCCGGTGATACGCAGTATTTT
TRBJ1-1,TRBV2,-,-,CASRALANTEAFF,TGTGCCAGCAGGGCATTGGCGAACACTGAAGCTTTCTTT
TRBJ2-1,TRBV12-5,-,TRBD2,CASGYGGGVNEQFF,TGTGCTAGTGGTTACGGCGGGGGGGTCAATGAGCAGTTCTTC